The sequence of this T cell receptor (beta chain) was determined in a study of CD8+CD57+ T cells in acquired aplastic anemia. For the study at large: CD4+ and CD8+ cells, once sorted, gave DNA averaging approximately 3.4 ug. Healthy donors averaged approximately 9.9 million reads for CD4+ cells.

TCR beta VDJ and CDR3 profiles were obtained from a genomic DNA template. Using its own MiXCR run on the reads, TCRdb lists one record per CDR3 protein. This sample has some 150,000 distinct CDR3 sequences, with 41% found just once. At least ten counts were recorded for this clonotype. As yet, its antigen is unknown. The CDR3 has 14 residues. Trimming removed 6 bases at V and 5 bases at J, with 19 bases between. From germline, CDR1 is DFQATT and CDR2 SNEGSKA (reference sequence). The study, taken as a whole, reports: No significant patient-versus-control difference appeared in CD8+ Simpson's diversity. Approximately 29 was the count of CD8+ CDR3 sequences that patients shared with controls.

The V call is TRBV20-1, the J call TRBJ2-5; unclear D gene. Sequencing was performed on sorted CD4+, CD8+, or CD8+CD57+ T cells (not recorded which) from PBMCs. The clonotype originates from a human donor in good health, serving as a control. CDR3 sequence (DNA): TGCAGTGCACCGGACGGCCTCGGGTTGGAGACCCAGTACTTC. It encodes CSAPDGLGLETQYF.